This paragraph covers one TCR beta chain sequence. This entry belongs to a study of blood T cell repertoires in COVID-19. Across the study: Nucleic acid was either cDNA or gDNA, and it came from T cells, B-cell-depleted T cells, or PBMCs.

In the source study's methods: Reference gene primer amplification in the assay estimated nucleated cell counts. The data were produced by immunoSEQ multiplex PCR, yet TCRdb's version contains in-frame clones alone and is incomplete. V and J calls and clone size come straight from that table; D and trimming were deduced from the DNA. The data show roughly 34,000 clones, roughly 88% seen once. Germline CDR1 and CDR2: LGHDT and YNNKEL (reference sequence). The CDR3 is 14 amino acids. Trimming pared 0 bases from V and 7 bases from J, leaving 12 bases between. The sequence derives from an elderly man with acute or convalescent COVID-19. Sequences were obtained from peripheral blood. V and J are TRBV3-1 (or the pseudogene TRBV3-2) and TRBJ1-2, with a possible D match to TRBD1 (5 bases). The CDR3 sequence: CASSQDLRRVGYTF. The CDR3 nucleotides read TGTGCCAGCAGCCAAGACCTCCGCAGGGTTGGCTACACCTTC.